Listed here are 22 T cell receptor beta chains from one sample, sequenced in a study of blood T cell repertoires in COVID-19 (TCRdb year 2020). Library preparation used the immunoSEQ multiplex PCR assay. TCRdb provides this immuneACCESS table in a form limited to in-frame rearrangements. Some clones are lacking; in checked studies, under half of them reflect an unresolved V gene, and why the rest are absent is not known. This sample lists 150,000 to 200,000 clones; about 92% were detected once. Roughly a sixth of the sample is held by the ten biggest clonotypes. Material for sequencing was peripheral blood. The receptors here all came from a man in his 60s with active or convalescent COVID-19.

The J gene is TRBJ2-2, the V gene TRBV6-6, with 13 bases identical to TRBD2. CDR1 MNHNY and CDR2 SVGAGI come from the germline V gene (reference sequence). The CDR3 spans 15 residues. Trimming at V came to 10 bases and at J to 5 bases, leaving 7 bases not matched to a gene. CDR3 sequence reads: CATGLAGVGTGELFF. CDR3 DNA sequence: TGTGCCACAGGACTAGCGGGAGTAGGGACCGGGGAGCTGTTTTTT.

The rearrangement uses TRBV27 and TRBJ1-5, with D perhaps matching TRBD1 (5 bases). CDR1 is MNHEY and CDR2 is SMNVEV in the germline V gene (reference sequence). V was clipped by 5 bases and J by 7 bases, with 18 bases between them. The CDR3 is 15 amino acids. The CDR3 reads CASSASGGSGQPQHF. The CDR3 DNA reads TGTGCCAGCAGTGCGAGCGGGGGTTCGGGGCAGCCCCAGCATTTT.

The rearrangement links TRBV3-1 (or the pseudogene TRBV3-2) to TRBJ1-2, with 7 bases lining up with TRBD1. Germline V lookup: CDR1 LGHDT, CDR2 YNNKEL (reference sequence). There are 13 residues in the CDR3. J gave up 8 bases and V 1 base, and 4 bases lay outside the gene matches. The CDR3 loop reads CASSQGQGRGYTF. The CDR3 region has the DNA TGTGCCAGCAGCCAAGGACAGGGTCGGGGCTACACCTTC.

The rearrangement uses TRBV7-2 and TRBJ2-5, with a weak D call TRBD2 (5 bases). This CDR3 spans 13 amino acids. Trimming pared 8 bases from V and 5 bases from J, leaving 15 bases between. Germline V gives CDR1 SGHTA, CDR2 FQGNSA. The CDR3: CASGGPTAETQYF. In nucleotides, the CDR3 is TGTGCCAGCGGAGGCCCTACCGCGGAGACCCAGTACTTC.

The CDR3 nucleotides read TGCGCCAGCAGCTTGGATGGCGGGGGATTAGGTGGCTACACCTTC. Amino acids: CASSLDGGGLGGYTF. The chain links TRBV5-1 to TRBJ1-2, with D tentatively TRBD1 (5 bases). The ends were cut back, 0 bases at V and 7 bases at J, with 16 bases in the middle. Germline CDR1 SGHRS, CDR2 YFSETQ. The CDR3 runs to 15 residues.

The gene calls are TRBV5-1 and TRBJ2-1; D might be TRBD2 (6 bases). The length of the CDR3 is 14 residues. Per germline, CDR1 SGHRS and CDR2 YFSETQ. V shed 4 bases and J shed 6 bases, with 14 bases lying between them. The CDR3 spells CASSPPATSNEQFF. CDR3 coding DNA: TGCGCCAGCAGCCCCCCGGCGACTAGCAATGAGCAGTTCTTC.

The rearrangement joins TRBV11-3 to TRBJ2-1; TRBD2 matches 7 bases. V dropped 1 base and J dropped 8; count of bases not matched to a gene: 5. The CDR3 length is 14 residues. Germline lookup yields CDR1 SGHNT and CDR2 YENEEA. The CDR3 sequence: CASSLVPSGHEQFF. The CDR3 nucleotides are TGTGCCAGCAGCTTAGTCCCTAGCGGCCATGAGCAGTTCTTC.

This clone was observed a few times. This sequence joins TRBV6-6 and TRBJ2-7; D is perhaps TRBD1 (5 bases). CDR1 and CDR2 (germline): MNHNY, SVGAGI (reference sequence). The length of the CDR3 is 16 residues. V shed 2 bases and J shed 2 bases, with 16 bases lying between them. In nucleotides, the CDR3 is TGTGCCAGCAGTTACCCGGAACAGGCGAACACCTACGAGCAGTACTTC. It is translated as CASSYPEQANTYEQYF.

This chain uses TRBV9 with TRBJ1-2; 8 bases line up with TRBD1. The V gene's germline CDR1 is SGDLS and CDR2 YYNGEE. With V trimmed by 4 bases and J by 4 bases, 9 bases remained unmatched. The CDR3 has 15 amino acids. CDR3 sequence: CASSLSLTGGYGYTF. The CDR3 DNA reads TGTGCCAGCAGCCTTTCCTTAACAGGGGGCTATGGCTACACCTTC.

The chain combines TRBV7-6 with TRBJ1-5, with 10 bases lining up with TRBD1. Germline assignment: CDR1 SGHVS and CDR2 FNYEAQ. The V gene end was trimmed by 1 base and the J gene end by 2 bases; junction bases not matched to a gene: 5. The CDR3 covers 17 residues. CDR3 in DNA: TGTGCCAGCAGCTTAGTAGGAGGACAGGGGGGCAATCAGCCCCAGCATTTT. The encoded protein is CASSLVGGQGGNQPQHF.

V usage is TRBV10-3 and J usage is TRBJ1-6; D is uncertain. Germline-derived CDR1 and CDR2 are ENHRY and SYGVKD. This CDR3 contains 13 residues. V was shortened by 4 bases and J by 5 bases, with 6 bases between the two germline ends. The CDR3 spells CAISVSDNSPLHF. The CDR3 nucleotides are TGTGCCATCAGTGTCTCAGATAATTCACCCCTCCACTTT.

The V and J genes are TRBV6-6 and TRBJ2-7, with 7 nucleotides matching TRBD1. The ends lost 2 bases at V and 3 bases at J; junction bases unmatched: 4. This CDR3 comprises 14 residues. In germline, CDR1 is MNHNY, CDR2 SVGAGI (reference sequence). CDR3 residues: CASSYGQVGYEQYF. CDR3 DNA: TGTGCCAGCAGTTACGGACAGGTAGGCTACGAGCAGTACTTC.

The gene calls are TRBV9 and TRBJ2-1, with D maybe TRBD2 (6 bases). The CDR3 covers 15 residues. Germline CDR1 and CDR2: SGDLS and YYNGEE. V lost 5 bases and J lost 0, with 12 bases in between. The CDR3 is CASRRDFSSYNEQFF. For the CDR3, the DNA is TGTGCCAGCAGAAGGGACTTTAGCTCCTACAATGAGCAGTTCTTC.

V gene TRBV7-9 combines with J gene TRBJ1-2; D is unclear. V lost 1 base to trimming and J lost 2 bases, with 5 bases between them. Looked up from germline, CDR1 is SEHNR and CDR2 is FQNEAQ (reference sequence). The CDR3 extends over 13 amino acids. Here the CDR3 reads CASSLGGNYGYTF. In nucleotides, the CDR3 is TGTGCCAGCAGCTTAGGAGGGAACTATGGCTACACCTTC. The complete variable domain, with remaining parts taken from reference TRBV7-9 and TRBJ1-2, reads DTGVSQNPRHKITKRGQNVTFRCDPISEHNRLYWYRQTLGQGPEFLTYFQNEAQLEKSRLLSDRFSAERPKGSFSTLEIQRTEQGDSAMYLCASSLGGNYGYTFGSGTRLTVV.

This clone occurred a few times. V is TRBV19 and J is TRBJ2-5, with D tentatively TRBD2 (5 bases). Germline V gene lookup returns CDR1 LNHDA and CDR2 SQIVND (reference sequence). The CDR3 length is 11 residues. V lost 5 bases, J lost 9 bases, and 10 bases lay in between. CDR3 sequence (DNA): TGTGCCAGTAGTGGGGAGCGAGCCCAGTACTTC. Translating gives CASSGERAQYF.

The V gene is TRBV6-5, the J gene TRBJ1-1, with D uncertain. Trimming left V 7 bases short and J 5 bases short, with 11 bases between. Germline CDR1 reads MNHEY; CDR2 reads SVGAGI. The CDR3 has 12 residues. CDR3 region: CASNAAGTEAFF. The CDR3 region has the DNA TGTGCCAGCAACGCAGCAGGAACTGAAGCTTTCTTT.

In its sample, this clone was seen a few times. The J gene is TRBJ1-2, the V gene TRBV7-9, with 9 nucleotides matching TRBD1. V gave up 5 bases and J gave up 2 bases; unmatched junction bases: 9. Germline V CDR1 and CDR2: SEHNR, FQNEAQ (reference sequence). The CDR3 sequence is 16 residues long. The chain's CDR3 is CASSVLQGARNYGYTF. DNA for the CDR3: TGTGCCAGCAGCGTGTTACAGGGGGCGCGGAACTATGGCTACACCTTC.

CDR3 loop: CASSGIGVLAGGLYNEQFF. CDR3 coding DNA: TGTGCCAGCAGTGGAATCGGGGTGCTAGCGGGGGGGCTCTACAATGAGCAGTTCTTC. V usage is TRBV2 and J usage is TRBJ2-1, with 12 nucleotides matching TRBD2. V lost 4 bases, J lost 3 bases, and 13 bases stayed unmatched. CDR3 length: 19 amino acids. Germline loops: CDR1 SNHLY, CDR2 FYNNEI.

The sample holds one count of this clone. The chain couples TRBV6-7 to TRBJ2-7; the match to TRBD1 covers 7 bases. TRBV6-7 is classed as an ORF, of uncertain function. The CDR3 runs 13 residues. The trim removed 7 bases at V and 3 bases at J, leaving 6 bases unmatched. As DNA, the CDR3 is TGTGCCAGCACCCAACACAGGGGCTACGAGCAGTACTTC. Amino acids: CASTQHRGYEQYF.

The V call is TRBV2, the J call TRBJ1-3; D not certain. The V end was cut by 4 bases, the J end by 0 bases, with 10 bases between. Germline V gives CDR1 SNHLY, CDR2 FYNNEI. The CDR3 loop spans 15 amino acids. This CDR3 reads CASSGATSSGNTIYF. CDR3 DNA sequence: TGTGCCAGCAGTGGGGCAACGAGCTCTGGAAACACCATATATTTT.

The chain links TRBV18 to TRBJ1-1; D remains ambiguous. The CDR3 is 14 residues long. V shed 0 bases and J shed 2 bases, with 7 bases lying between them. Germline CDR1 reads KGHSH; CDR2 reads LQKENI. CDR3 sequence: CASSPPVLNTEAFF. The CDR3 DNA is TGTGCCAGCTCACCACCCGTCCTAAACACTGAAGCTTTCTTT.

The chain is built from TRBV11-2 and TRBJ2-3; a possible D gene is TRBD1 (7 bases). The V gene's germline CDR1 is SGHAT and CDR2 FQNNGV. Trimming stripped 3 bases from V and 3 bases from J, with 13 bases between. The CDR3 extends over 15 amino acids. The CDR3 DNA is TGTGCCAGCAGCTTCAGGGGGGAAGGGACAGATACGCAGTATTTT. It codes for CASSFRGEGTDTQYF.